Below are 19 T cell receptor beta chains sequenced from a single sample in a study of cytomegalovirus exposure and HLA in healthy donors. PCR primers comprised 60 Vbeta and 13 Jbeta primers. Assay: immunoSEQ multiplex PCR; the TCRdb copy retains only in-frame clones and omits some. The sample records about 130,000 clones, around 75% being singletons. The sequencing input was PBMCs. These receptors all stem from a man aged 60-69 years in good health and CMV-seropositive.

This chain connects TRBV7-9 to TRBJ2-7; D possibly corresponds to TRBD1 (6 bases). This CDR3 region has 16 residues. V was clipped by 2 bases and J by 1 base, with 15 bases between them. Looked up from germline, CDR1 is SEHNR and CDR2 is FQNEAQ (reference sequence). The CDR3 reads CASSLNPGQGSYEQYF. The CDR3 DNA follows: TGTGCCAGCAGCTTAAACCCGGGGCAGGGGTCCTACGAGCAGTACTTC.

This chain links TRBV5-1 with TRBJ1-1; 7 nucleotides align to TRBD1. This CDR3 contains 14 residues. V trimming: 0 bases; J trimming: 5 bases; junction bases outside the gene matches: 4. CDR1 is SGHRS and CDR2 is YFSETQ in the germline V gene. DNA for the CDR3: TGCGCCAGCAGCTTGGAGGGGGCGCAGACTGAAGCTTTCTTT. It codes for CASSLEGAQTEAFF. The full variable domain, its missing parts supplied by reference TRBV5-1 and TRBJ1-1, is KAGVTQTPRYLIKTRGQQVTLSCSPISGHRSVSWYQQTPGQGLQFLFEYFSETQRNKGNFPGRFSGRQFSNSRSEMNVSTLELGDSALYLCASSLEGAQTEAFFGQGTRLTVV.

This chain links TRBV19 with TRBJ1-6, with no clear D. Germline assignment: CDR1 LNHDA and CDR2 SQIVND (reference sequence). V gave up 8 bases and J gave up 1 base, with 3 bases separating them. CDR3 length: 12 residues. The CDR3 loop reads CASSSYNSPLHF. DNA of the CDR3: TGTGCCAGTTCATCCTATAATTCACCCCTCCACTTT.

The gene calls are TRBV28 and TRBJ1-1, with D tentatively TRBD1 (5 bases). CDR3 length: 13 residues. The V gene's germline CDR1 is MDHEN and CDR2 SYDVKM. Trimming took off 5 bases at V and 7 bases at J, with 14 bases between the two ends. The CDR3 loop is CASSQLTVNEAFF. CDR3 DNA sequence: TGTGCCAGCAGTCAACTGACAGTGAATGAAGCTTTCTTT.

The genes are TRBV27 and TRBJ2-7; the match to TRBD1 covers 8 bases. The length of the CDR3 is 14 residues. CDR1 and CDR2 (germline): MNHEY, SMNVEV (reference sequence). V gave up 4 bases and J gave up 3 bases; unmatched junction bases: 5. The CDR3 loop is CASSSRDRYYEQYF. DNA for the CDR3: TGTGCCAGCAGTTCGCGGGACAGGTACTACGAGCAGTACTTC.

V is TRBV5-1 and J is TRBJ1-2; 7 bases align to TRBD1. Germline assignment: CDR1 SGHRS and CDR2 YFSETQ. CDR3 size: 14 residues. V lost 5 bases, J lost 2 bases, and 6 bases stayed unmatched. The CDR3: CASSPGGINYGYTF. CDR3 coding DNA: TGCGCCAGCAGTCCAGGGGGTATCAACTATGGCTACACCTTC.

The CDR3 DNA is TGTGCCAGCCATGACAGGGGAAGGAGCTGGGACACCATATATTTT. Translation gives CASHDRGRSWDTIYF. The chain is built from TRBV19 and TRBJ1-3; 8 bases are shared with TRBD1. After removal of 9 bases from V and 8 bases from J, the junction contained 15 bases not matched to a gene. Germline V lookup: CDR1 LNHDA, CDR2 SQIVND (reference sequence). There are 15 residues in the CDR3. Complete variable domain (other parts from reference TRBV19 and TRBJ1-3): DGGITQSPKYLFRKEGQNVTLSCEQNLNHDAMYWYRQDPGQGLRLIYYSQIVNDFQKGDIAEGYSVSREKKESFPLTVTSAQKNPTAFYLCASHDRGRSWDTIYFGEGSWLTVV.

V is TRBV5-1 and J is TRBJ2-5; TRBD1 aligns across 7 bases. Germline-derived CDR1 and CDR2 are SGHRS and YFSETQ. The CDR3 runs 13 residues. V shed 1 base and J 5 bases; nucleotides not matched to a gene: 2. CDR3 residues: CASSLTGDETQYF. The CDR3 DNA follows: TGCGCCAGCAGCTTGACAGGGGATGAGACCCAGTACTTC.

This clone was seen only a few times. At the DNA level, this CDR3 is encoded by other sequences in the same sample as well. The chain's CDR3 is CASSRGGTGELFF. The CDR3 coding sequence is TGTGCCAGCAGTAGGGGTGGGACCGGGGAGCTGTTTTTT. V usage is TRBV6-5 and J usage is TRBJ2-2, with a possible D match to TRBD1 (5 bases). V was pared by 5 bases and J by 5 bases, with 9 bases between. Germline V gene data show CDR1 as MNHEY and CDR2 as SVGAGI. The CDR3 consists of 13 residues.

This clone occurred a few times. The V and J genes are TRBV7-2 and TRBJ2-7; D is unclear. The CDR3 is made up of 14 amino acids. Germline V gene sequence: CDR1 SGHTA, CDR2 FQGNSA. V was shortened by 1 base and J by 5 bases, with 12 bases between the two germline ends. The CDR3 sequence is CASSLVSASHEQYF. The CDR3 DNA sequence: TGTGCCAGCAGCTTAGTCTCAGCGAGCCACGAGCAGTACTTC.

This chain's CDR3 is CSGTGSSYGYTF. In DNA, the CDR3 is TGCAGCGGGACAGGGTCTTCCTATGGCTACACCTTC. The V and J genes are TRBV29-1 and TRBJ1-2; TRBD1 matches at 8 bases. The V gene end was trimmed by 7 bases and the J gene end by 4 bases; junction bases not matched to a gene: 5. The length of the CDR3 is 12 residues. Per the germline V gene, CDR1 is SQVTM and CDR2 is ANQGSEA.

The chain is built from TRBV11-2 and TRBJ2-3; D call uncertain. Germline V gene data show CDR1 as SGHAT and CDR2 as FQNNGV. This CDR3 is 12 amino acids long. The germline V and J ends were trimmed by 3 bases and 5 bases, with 6 bases remaining between them. The CDR3 nucleotides are TGTGCCAGCAGCTTCGGAGAAGATACGCAGTATTTT. It specifies CASSFGEDTQYF. Looking up the rest from reference TRBV11-2 and TRBJ2-3 gives the full variable domain: EAGVAQSPRYKIIEKRQSVAFWCNPISGHATLYWYQQILGQGPKLLIQFQNNGVVDDSQLPKDRFSAERLKGVDSTLKIQPAKLEDSAVYLCASSFGEDTQYFGPGTRLTVL.

This rearrangement joins TRBV19 to TRBJ1-1; 7 nucleotides agree with TRBD1. Germline V lookup: CDR1 LNHDA, CDR2 SQIVND (reference sequence). V trimming: 7 bases; J trimming: 4 bases; junction bases outside the gene matches: 18. CDR3 length equals 17 residues. CDR3 loop: CASTTRQGAFGGTEAFF. DNA for the CDR3: TGTGCCAGTACCACTCGACAGGGAGCGTTTGGGGGCACTGAAGCTTTCTTT.

This rearrangement joins TRBV18 to TRBJ2-3; D gene unclear. The germline CDR1 and CDR2 sequences are KGHSH and LQKENI. V was pared by 6 bases and J by 0 bases, with 10 bases between. The CDR3 runs 14 residues. DNA of the CDR3: TGTGCCAGCTCCACTCGAACTAGCACAGATACGCAGTATTTT. It encodes CASSTRTSTDTQYF.

This chain connects TRBV5-1 to TRBJ2-4; D remains unclear. CDR1 and CDR2 from the germline V gene are SGHRS and YFSETQ. Trimming pared 0 bases from V and 8 bases from J, leaving 12 bases between. This CDR3 has 14 residues. The CDR3 sequence is CASSLGTLGDIQYF. CDR3 DNA sequence: TGCGCCAGCAGCTTGGGCACCCTTGGAGACATTCAGTACTTC.

The chain recombines TRBV4-1 with TRBJ1-4; D might be TRBD1 (5 bases). Germline V gene lookup returns CDR1 MGHRA and CDR2 YSYEKL. This CDR3 is built from 16 residues. The ends were cut back, 2 bases at V and 6 bases at J, with 16 bases in the middle. The CDR3 reads CASSQMGQGGDEKLFF. The CDR3 nucleotides read TGCGCCAGCAGCCAAATGGGGCAGGGAGGGGATGAAAAACTGTTTTTT.

V gene TRBV29-1 combines with J gene TRBJ1-2, with TRBD1 matching 12 bases. Trimming removed 1 base from V and 6 bases from J; junction bases left unmatched: 3. The CDR3 is 14 residues long. From germline, CDR1 is SQVTM and CDR2 ANQGSEA. The CDR3 reads CSVEVGTGGDGYTF. The CDR3 DNA follows: TGCAGCGTTGAAGTAGGGACAGGGGGCGATGGCTACACCTTC.

On this clone itself: A junction end diverges from the germline sequence, so it may reflect a read error. The chain is built from TRBV7-7 and TRBJ2-3, with TRBD1 matching 8 bases. This CDR3 region has 14 residues. The germline V gene encodes CDR1 SSHAT and CDR2 FNYEAQ (reference sequence). The CDR3 DNA reads TGTGCTAGCAGCTTAGGGACAGGTTACGATACGCAGTATTTT. Its protein is CASSLGTGYDTQYF.

This rearrangement joins TRBV27 to TRBJ2-7; TRBD1 is a possible D gene (6 bases). Looked up from germline, CDR1 is MNHEY and CDR2 is SMNVEV (reference sequence). The CDR3 runs 14 residues. V dropped 3 bases and J dropped 2 bases, with 11 bases sitting between them. CDR3 sequence: CASSLRDRTYEQYF. CDR3 DNA: TGTGCCAGCAGTTTGAGAGACAGGACCTACGAGCAGTACTTC.